This paragraph reports one TCR beta chain. V lost 7 bases and J lost 0, with 9 bases in between. CDR3 length equals 13 residues. Germline CDR1 is SGHRS and CDR2 is YFSETQ. The sample originates from a study of blood T cell repertoires in COVID-19. Study as a whole: Acute-phase and convalescent COVID-19 samples originated in the United States, Italy and Spain.

Data came from immunoSEQ multiplex PCR; TCRdb stores just in-frame clones and leaves some out. This sample has roughly 80,000 clones, with 82% found just once. The TCR was taken from a human donor in a cohort sampled during active COVID-19. V gene TRBV5-1 combines with J gene TRBJ2-3, with D tentatively TRBD1 (5 bases). The material sequenced was peripheral blood. CDR3 sequence reads: CASGAGSTDTQYF. The CDR3 DNA reads as TGCGCCAGCGGTGCAGGGAGCACAGATACGCAGTATTTT.